Each of the 5 T cell receptor beta chains below was sequenced from the same sample in a study of cytomegalovirus exposure and HLA in healthy donors. PCR involved 60 Vbeta and 13 Jbeta primers. This table comes from immunoSEQ multiplex PCR, and its TCRdb copy is limited to in-frame clones, with some not included. The sample gives roughly 110,000 clones, about 70% of which show up once; approximately 0.9% is in the top ten. Sequencing was carried out using PBMCs. The receptors were gathered from a woman aged 25 to 39 in good health and CMV-seronegative.

The CDR3 spells CASSAGQATEAFF. The CDR3 DNA follows: TGTGCCAGCAGTGCGGGACAGGCGACTGAAGCTTTCTTT. V gene TRBV25-1 combines with J gene TRBJ1-1; 8 bases are a match to TRBD1. CDR1 and CDR2 from the germline V gene are MGHDK and SYGVNS. This CDR3 is built from 13 residues. Trimming at V came to 4 bases and at J to 5 bases, leaving 3 bases not matched to a gene.

This rearrangement joins TRBV4-3 to TRBJ1-1; D not resolved. CDR3 size: 13 residues. Germline V gene sequence: CDR1 LGHNA, CDR2 YSLEER. The V end lost 0 bases, the J end lost 4 bases, and 6 bases lay between the germline ends. The chain's CDR3 is CASSQEQRTEAFF. The CDR3 coding sequence is TGCGCCAGCAGCCAAGAACAACGCACTGAAGCTTTCTTT.

The genes are TRBV18 and TRBJ1-1, with 8 bases lining up with TRBD1. Germline CDR1 reads KGHSH; CDR2 reads LQKENI. The CDR3 extends over 15 amino acids. Trimming removed 6 bases from V and 7 bases from J; junction bases left unmatched: 13. The CDR3 region is CASSRTGTGKGEAFF. The CDR3 DNA is TGTGCCAGCTCTCGGACCGGGACAGGAAAGGGTGAAGCTTTCTTT. The whole variable domain, filled in from reference TRBV18 and TRBJ1-1, reads NAGVMQNPRHLVRRRGQEARLRCSPMKGHSHVYWYRQLPEEGLKFMVYLQKENIIDESGMPKERFSAEFPKEGPSILRIQQVVRGDSAAYFCASSRTGTGKGEAFFGQGTRLTVV.

The chain uses TRBV6-1 and TRBJ2-6; D is unresolved. Looked up from germline, CDR1 is MNHNS and CDR2 is SASEGT. Trimming removed 6 bases from V and 0 bases from J, with 6 bases in between. This CDR3 spans 14 amino acids. The CDR3 DNA sequence: TGTGCCAGCAGGCGTATCTCTGGGGCCAACGTCCTGACTTTC. This sequence encodes CASRRISGANVLTF.

This clone came up a few times. The chain links TRBV2 to TRBJ1-1; the match to TRBD1 covers 9 bases. CDR1 and CDR2 (germline): SNHLY, FYNNEI. The junction had 10 bases not matched to a gene; V was cut back by 6 bases and J by 8 bases. This CDR3 region has 14 residues. This chain's CDR3 is CASRPYTGGIEAFF. In DNA form, the CDR3 reads TGTGCCAGCAGACCCTACACAGGGGGCATCGAAGCTTTCTTT.